This entry is about one T cell receptor (beta chain). This sample was included in a study of blood T cell repertoires in COVID-19. At the level of the study: The United States, Italy and Spain provided the acute and convalescent COVID-19 samples.

The V gene's germline CDR1 is SGHRS and CDR2 YFSETQ. V lost 0 bases, J lost 2 bases, and 6 bases lay in between. CDR3 size: 14 residues. Only in-frame clones appear in the TCRdb table, and some are missing; sequencing was by immunoSEQ multiplex PCR. The table has 70,000 or so clones, roughly 90% seen once; the top ten hold 2%. The receptor was derived from a man between 25 and 39 years old with acute or convalescent COVID-19. Sequenced sample: peripheral blood. The gene calls are TRBV5-1 and TRBJ2-1; D unclear. As DNA, the CDR3 is TGCGCCAGCAGCTTGGGGTTAGCCTACAATGAGCAGTTCTTC. It codes for CASSLGLAYNEQFF.